This T cell receptor beta chain was obtained from a study of blood T cell repertoires in COVID-19. Study-wide context: From T cells, B-cell-depleted T cells, or PBMCs came the material, which was cDNA or gDNA.

This clone appeared once. Method: immunoSEQ multiplex PCR; TCRdb's copy keeps in-frame clones and lacks some. The sample has under 450,000 clones, about 91% seen once. V was pared by 1 base and J by 5 bases, with 14 bases between. The CDR3 consists of 15 residues. Germline V gives CDR1 SEHNR, CDR2 FQNEAQ (reference sequence). The receptor was derived from a woman between 45 and 60 years old with COVID-19, enrolled during active disease. The sample comprised peripheral blood. The chain combines TRBV7-9 with TRBJ1-2; TRBD1 is a possible D gene (6 bases). The chain's CDR3 is CASSLGLGRGYGYTF. The CDR3 DNA reads as TGTGCCAGCAGCTTAGGGTTGGGCAGGGGATATGGCTACACCTTC. Complete variable domain (other parts from reference TRBV7-9 and TRBJ1-2): DTGVSQNPRHKITKRGQNVTFRCDPISEHNRLYWYRQTLGQGPEFLTYFQNEAQLEKSRLLSDRFSAERPKGSFSTLEIQRTEQGDSAMYLCASSLGLGRGYGYTFGSGTRLTVV.